A selection of T cell receptor beta chains follows, all from one sample in a study of T cell responses to AZD1222 COVID-19 vaccine. Produced via immunoSEQ multiplex PCR; TCRdb's table is partial and in-frame only. The sample holds about 120,000 clones, approximately 88% seen once. The sample consisted of peripheral blood, taken on day 0 of AZD1222 vaccination. These receptors were obtained from an adult in good health. CDR3s include the opening cysteine and the closing phenylalanine or tryptophan. A D gene is named only where the DNA matches it firmly. For some rows the clone size is stated as once, few or many, or as a class when expanded; others skip it.

J,D,size,V,DNA,CDR3
TRBJ2-7,.,.,TRBV6-5,TGTGCCAGCAGTACGATCCACGAGCAGTACTTC,CASSTIHEQYF
TRBJ1-2,.,.,TRBV3-1/TRBV3-2,TGTGCCAGCAGCCCTGCGGCAGGGCACTATGGCTACACCTTC,CASSPAAGHYGYTF
TRBJ2-6,.,.,TRBV5-1,TGCGCCAGCAGCTATTTCTGGGGGGTCCCTGGCTCTGGGGCCAACGTCCTGACTTTC,CASSYFWGVPGSGANVLTF
TRBJ1-1,.,once,TRBV18,TGTGCCAGCTCACCACTTGAGTACACTGAAGCTTTCTTT,CASSPLEYTEAFF
TRBJ2-7,.,.,TRBV11-2,TGTGCCAGCAGCTTAGATTACGGCGATACCTACGAGCAGTACTTC,CASSLDYGDTYEQYF
TRBJ2-1,TRBD1,.,TRBV5-1,TGCGCCAGCAGCTTGACCCCGGGACAGTACAATGAGCAGTTCTTC,CASSLTPGQYNEQFF
TRBJ1-6,.,.,TRBV5-1,TGCGCCAGCAAATCGGACGGGGGGAATAATTCACCCCTCCACTTT,CASKSDGGNNSPLHF
TRBJ1-2,TRBD1,.,TRBV19,TGTGCCAGTACCGATCTGGACAGGCTCTATGGCTACACCTTC,CASTDLDRLYGYTF
TRBJ2-4,.,.,TRBV15,TGTGCCACCAGCAGAGTCCCGTCCACCCAAAACATTCAGTACTTC,CATSRVPSTQNIQYF
TRBJ1-5,.,.,TRBV2,TGTGCCAGCAGTGGTCGGAGCAATCAGCCCCAGCATTTT,CASSGRSNQPQHF
TRBJ2-5,TRBD2,once,TRBV9,TGTGCCAGCAGCGTAGGGTTTAGCGGGGGACAAGAGACCCAGTACTTC,CASSVGFSGGQETQYF
TRBJ1-1,.,many,TRBV19,TGTGCCAGTAGTATAGGAGGGCCGTACACTGAAGCTTTCTTT,CASSIGGPYTEAFF
TRBJ2-7,.,.,TRBV23-1,TGCGCCAGCACCTCGCAGGGCAGCCACGAGCAGTACTTC,CASTSQGSHEQYF
TRBJ1-1,.,.,TRBV5-1,TGCGCCAGCAGCTTGGGATCGGCGAAAACTGAAGCTTTCTTT,CASSLGSAKTEAFF
TRBJ1-3,.,.,TRBV4-1,TGCGCCAGCAGCCAGAGTGTTGCACCTGGAAACACCATATATTTT,CASSQSVAPGNTIYF
TRBJ1-2,TRBD1,.,TRBV6-5,TGTGCCAGCAGGCCGACAGGGGGCTATGGCTACACCTTC,CASRPTGGYGYTF
TRBJ1-2,.,.,TRBV7-8,TGTGCCAGCAGCCAAGACAGAATCTATGGCTACACCTTC,CASSQDRIYGYTF
TRBJ1-2,.,.,TRBV12-3/TRBV12-4,TGTGCCAGCAGCCAGAACTATGGCTACACCTTC,CASSQNYGYTF
TRBJ2-1,TRBD2,.,TRBV14,TGTGCCAGCAGCCAGGGACTAGCAGTTAAGCAGTTCTTC,CASSQGLAVKQFF
TRBJ1-5,.,.,TRBV20-1,TGCAGTGCTAGTTGGGGGACGGAGCCCCAGCATTTT,CSASWGTEPQHF
TRBJ1-2,TRBD1,.,TRBV25-1,TGTGCCAGCAGTTGGGGACAGACCCAAGAGGAAGGCTACACCTTC,CASSWGQTQEEGYTF
TRBJ1-1,.,.,TRBV12-3/TRBV12-4,TGTGCCAGCAGCTCGGGAGGGGAGAATTTCTTT,CASSSGGENFF
TRBJ1-2,.,.,TRBV12-3/TRBV12-4,TGTGCCAGCAGTGGCAACTATGGCTACACCTTC,CASSGNYGYTF
TRBJ2-3,.,.,TRBV18,TGTGCCAGCTCACCACCGGGAGATACGCAGTATTTT,CASSPPGDTQYF
TRBJ1-1,.,.,TRBV11-2,TGTGCCAGCAGCGGTACGAGGACTGAAGCTTTCTTT,CASSGTRTEAFF
TRBJ1-1,.,.,TRBV20-1,TGCAGTGCTAGTCTGGGGGGCCCGAACACTGAAGCTTTCTTT,CSASLGGPNTEAFF
TRBJ2-1,.,.,TRBV5-1,TGCGCCAGCAGCCTCCTCCAGAGAGACTACAATGAGCAGTTCTTC,CASSLLQRDYNEQFF
TRBJ2-1,.,.,TRBV5-1,TGCGCCAGCAGCTTGGCCTGGGGAACGGGCAATGAGCAGTTCTTC,CASSLAWGTGNEQFF
TRBJ1-1,TRBD1,few,TRBV2,TGTGCCAGCAGTGATTACAGGGGGAGGGACACTGAAGCTTTCTTT,CASSDYRGRDTEAFF
TRBJ1-5,.,once,TRBV6-1,TGTGCCAGCAGTGACGGCGGAGCTGGGGGACAGCCCCAGCATTTT,CASSDGGAGGQPQHF
TRBJ2-7,.,.,TRBV6-2/TRBV6-3,TGTGCCAGCAGCCCCGGACTGATCTACGAGCAGTACTTC,CASSPGLIYEQYF
TRBJ2-2,.,.,TRBV20-1,TGCAGTGCTAGTGACCACCGTCGCCCTGGGACCGGGGAGCTGTTTTTT,CSASDHRRPGTGELFF
TRBJ1-2,.,.,TRBV19,TGTGCCAGTAGTAGCGGGGGTTATGGCTACACCTTC,CASSSGGYGYTF
TRBJ2-7,.,.,TRBV28,.,CASSFLAGSNEQYF
TRBJ2-1,TRBD2,.,TRBV19,TGTGCCAGTGGGACTAGCGGGGTAAATGAGCAGTTCTTC,CASGTSGVNEQFF
TRBJ1-4,.,.,TRBV6-1,TGTGCCAGCAGTGAAGCGCTGCCATCTGGAGTCGCAGGAGAAAAACTGTTTTTT,CASSEALPSGVAGEKLFF
TRBJ1-1,.,.,TRBV6-5,TGTGCCAGCGCCTGGAGCAAGAACACTGAAGCTTTCTTT,CASAWSKNTEAFF
TRBJ1-5,.,.,TRBV28,TGTGCCAGCAGTTTATTGACCAGGACCTACGTCAGGCCCCAGCATTTT,CASSLLTRTYVRPQHF
TRBJ1-5,.,.,TRBV12-3/TRBV12-4,TGTGCCAGCAGTTTCGGGGATCAGCCCCAGCATTTT,CASSFGDQPQHF
TRBJ1-2,.,.,TRBV18,TGTGCCAGCTCACCGCCGAATTTCGGGGCGAGTTATGGCTACACCTTC,CASSPPNFGASYGYTF
TRBJ1-1,.,.,TRBV5-1,TGCGCCAGCAGCACGGCAGGGCTTCTGAACACTGAAGCTTTCTTT,CASSTAGLLNTEAFF
TRBJ1-4,.,.,TRBV6-5,TGTGCCAGCGCTGAAACCGGGGCGCGAAATGAAAAACTGTTTTTT,CASAETGARNEKLFF
TRBJ2-1,.,.,TRBV24-1,TGTGCCACCAGTGACTCCGGACAGTTGAGCTCCTACAATGAGCAGTTCTTC,CATSDSGQLSSYNEQFF
TRBJ1-2,TRBD1,.,TRBV4-3,TGCGCCAGCAGCCAAGATGGGGGACAGGGAGGTTATGGCTACACCTTC,CASSQDGGQGGYGYTF
TRBJ1-6,TRBD1,.,TRBV19,TGTGCCAGTAGTATTCGAAGACAGGGGAATTCACCCCTCCACTTT,CASSIRRQGNSPLHF
TRBJ1-1,.,.,TRBV6-5,TGTGCCAGCAGGCCTCAGGACTACACTGAAGCTTTCTTT,CASRPQDYTEAFF
TRBJ1-3,.,.,TRBV7-2,TGTGCCAGCAGCTTTCCGCGGACAGCGTCTGGAAACACCATATATTTT,CASSFPRTASGNTIYF
TRBJ1-2,.,once,TRBV3-1/TRBV3-2,TGTGCCAGCAGCCGAAACTATGGCTACACCTTC,CASSRNYGYTF
TRBJ2-7,TRBD1,.,TRBV5-6,TGTGCCAGCACCAAACAGGGGTCATCCTACGAGCAGTACTTC,CASTKQGSSYEQYF
TRBJ1-5,TRBD1,.,TRBV18,TGTGCCAGCTCACCGCGGGCGGGACAGGCCAATCAGCCCCAGCATTTT,CASSPRAGQANQPQHF
TRBJ2-7,.,once,TRBV5-1,TGCGCCAGCAGCTTGGATGGGCGGGAAGAGCAGTACTTC,CASSLDGREEQYF
TRBJ1-5,TRBD1,.,TRBV7-2,TGTGCCAGCAGCTTTGGACAGGGGAACAATCAGCCCCAGCATTTT,CASSFGQGNNQPQHF
TRBJ1-4,TRBD1,.,TRBV2,TGTGCCAGCATGGAACAGGGGATGACTAATGAAAAACTGTTTTTT,CASMEQGMTNEKLFF
TRBJ2-2,TRBD1,.,TRBV27,TGTGCCAGCAGTTTCACGACAGGGATCGAGCTGTTTTTT,CASSFTTGIELFF
TRBJ1-1,.,once,TRBV13,TGTGCCAGCAGCTTACAGGGGATGAACACTGAAGCTTTCTTT,CASSLQGMNTEAFF